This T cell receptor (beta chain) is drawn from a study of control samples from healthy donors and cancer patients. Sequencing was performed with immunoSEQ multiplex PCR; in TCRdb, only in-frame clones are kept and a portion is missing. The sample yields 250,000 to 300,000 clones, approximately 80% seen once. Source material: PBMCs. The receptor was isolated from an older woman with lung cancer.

The CDR3 region has the DNA TGTGCCAGCTCATTTGGAATAGGGGACACTGAAGCTTTCTTT. Protein product: CASSFGIGDTEAFF. The chain joins TRBV27 to TRBJ1-1; possibly TRBD1 for D (5 bases). The V and J ends lost 8 bases and 3 bases respectively, with 16 bases between them. The CDR3 extends over 14 amino acids. Germline V lookup: CDR1 MNHEY, CDR2 SMNVEV (reference sequence).